One sample yielded the 26 T cell receptor beta chains listed below, sequenced in a study of blood T cells in healthy people across ages. The authors ran a second PCR of about 7 to 12 cycles using a sample-barcoded 5' primer and a J-beta primer mix. Each CDR3 protein is one row after TCRdb ran MiXCR on the 5' RACE reads. The sample gives about 1.6 million distinct CDR3 sequences, approximately 32% of which show up once; around 10% is in the top ten. Specimen: blood. Receptor source: a woman aged 25 to 45 in good health.

This clonotype was counted once. The junction departs from the called germline gene at one end, perhaps through a read error. The chain is built from TRBV2 and TRBJ2-5; weak D call: TRBD2 (5 bases). This CDR3 has 12 residues. Germline CDR1 SNHLY, CDR2 FYNNEI. CDR3 sequence (DNA): TGTGCCAGCAGGGAGGAGCAAGCGACCCAGTACTTC. It yields the protein CASREEQATQYF.

To note about this clonotype: The junction departs from the called germline gene at one end, perhaps through a read error. The gene calls are TRBV18 and TRBJ1-4; 7 bases align to TRBD1. Germline V gene data show CDR1 as KGHSH and CDR2 as LQKENI. CDR3 length equals 15 residues. The CDR3: CASPPPGQDSKKLFF. CDR3 DNA sequence: TGTGCCAGCCCACCACCAGGACAGGATTCTAAAAAACTGTTTTTT.

This clonotype was counted between two and nine times. CDR3 sequence (DNA): TGTGCCAGCAGTGAACGGTCCGGGGCACAGGGAAGCTACGAGCAGTACTTC. Translation gives CASSERSGAQGSYEQYF. The V and J genes are TRBV2 and TRBJ2-7; D may be TRBD1 (6 bases). The CDR3 runs 17 residues. The germline V gene has CDR1 SNHLY and CDR2 FYNNEI. The ends were cut back, 2 bases at V and 3 bases at J, with 20 bases in the middle.

V gene TRBV3-1 combines with J gene TRBJ1-2; the D gene is possibly TRBD1 (5 bases). The CDR3 loop spans 13 amino acids. CDR1 is LGHDT, CDR2 YNNKEL, per germline (reference sequence). Trimming cost V 5 bases and J 7 bases, with 14 bases left between them. CDR3 sequence: CASSNGQGGGYTF. The CDR3 nucleotides are TGTGCCAGCAGCAATGGGCAGGGCGGTGGCTACACCTTC.

The CDR3 DNA is TGCGCCAGCAGCACATTATCTAGCGGAAAAGAGACCCAGTACTTC. This encodes CASSTLSSGKETQYF. This chain connects TRBV5-1 to TRBJ2-5; 7 nucleotides align to TRBD2. The CDR3 is 15 residues long. The germline V gene has CDR1 SGHRS and CDR2 YFSETQ. V lost 4 bases, J lost 3 bases, and 9 bases stayed unmatched.

The sample holds many counts of this clonotype. At one of its ends the junction is not consistent with the germline gene, which may arise from a read error. The DNA of the CDR3 is TGTGCCAGCAGTCGCTCGCAAGAGACCCAGTACTTC. Protein sequence: CASSRSQETQYF. The gene calls are TRBV5-1 and TRBJ2-5, with D unclear. This CDR3 contains 12 residues. The germline V gene has CDR1 SGHRS and CDR2 YFSETQ. Combining the CDR3 with reference TRBV5-1 and TRBJ2-5 gives the whole variable domain KAGVTQTPRYLIKTRGQQVTLSCSPISGHRSVSWYQQTPGQGLQFLFEYFSETQRNKGNFPGRFSGRQFSNSRSEMNVSTLELGDSALYLCASSRSQETQYFGPGTRLLVL.

The table lists this clonotype with a few counts. J is TRBJ2-3 and V is TRBV12-3 or TRBV12-4; D possibly corresponds to TRBD1 (6 bases). V gave up 5 bases and J gave up 5 bases, with 14 bases separating them. This CDR3 is 14 amino acids long. CDR3 in amino acids: CASSQGTPEDTQYF. The CDR3 DNA sequence: TGTGCCAGCAGTCAGGGGACCCCTGAAGATACGCAGTATTTT.

This clonotype showed up just a few times. The rearrangement links TRBV20-1 to TRBJ2-7; D ambiguous. From germline, CDR1 is DFQATT and CDR2 SNEGSKA (reference sequence). The CDR3 loop spans 16 amino acids. Deletions cut 4 bases from V and 0 bases from J, with 19 bases between. CDR3 region: CSAKPADWWSSYEQYF. As DNA, the CDR3 is TGCAGTGCTAAGCCCGCCGACTGGTGGAGCTCCTACGAGCAGTACTTC.

V is TRBV5-5 and J is TRBJ2-1; TRBD2 matches 12 bases. With 6 bases clipped from V and 5 bases from J, the junction kept 9 bases outside the gene matches. This CDR3 region has 16 residues. Germline V gene data show CDR1 as SGHKS and CDR2 as YYEKEE (reference sequence). CDR3 region: CASNTGLAGRDNEQFF. The DNA for the CDR3 is TGTGCCAGCAACACAGGACTAGCGGGGAGGGACAATGAGCAGTTCTTC.

The V call is TRBV5-1, the J call TRBJ2-3; TRBD1 agrees at 8 bases. With 3 bases clipped from V and 4 bases from J, the junction kept 7 bases outside the gene matches. Germline assignment: CDR1 SGHRS and CDR2 YFSETQ. The CDR3 length is 15 residues. Here the CDR3 reads CASSSGQGQADTQYF. The CDR3 region has the DNA TGCGCCAGCAGCTCCGGACAGGGTCAGGCAGATACGCAGTATTTT. Variable domain in full (rest from reference TRBV5-1 and TRBJ2-3): KAGVTQTPRYLIKTRGQQVTLSCSPISGHRSVSWYQQTPGQGLQFLFEYFSETQRNKGNFPGRFSGRQFSNSRSEMNVSTLELGDSALYLCASSSGQGQADTQYFGPGTRLTVL.

The count of this clonotype is one. V gene TRBV7-2 combines with J gene TRBJ1-2, with TRBD1 matching over 11 bases. The length of the CDR3 is 17 residues. Trimming removed 10 bases from V and 3 bases from J; junction bases left unmatched: 16. The germline CDR1 and CDR2 sequences are SGHTA and FQGNSA. CDR3 DNA: TGTGCCACCAAAAAAGGGCGGACAGGGGGCTCGTACTATGGCTACACCTTC. It codes for CATKKGRTGGSYYGYTF.

In this sample, this clonotype turned up a few times. The chain joins TRBV5-1 to TRBJ2-3; 7 bases match TRBD2. Germline trimming cut 2 bases from V and 6 bases from J; bases unmatched to any gene: 6. The CDR3 is 14 amino acids. CDR1 is SGHRS and CDR2 is YFSETQ in the germline V gene. The CDR3 coding sequence is TGCGCCAGCAGCTTTCTCGGGGGGTTTGATACGCAGTATTTT. Protein sequence: CASSFLGGFDTQYF.

Only a few counts were recorded for this clonotype. The chain employs TRBV28 and TRBJ2-1; TRBD1 might be the D (6 bases). V was cut by 3 bases and J by 8 bases, with 14 bases left in between. The CDR3 is made up of 14 amino acids. Germline-derived CDR1 and CDR2 are MDHEN and SYDVKM. The CDR3 bases are TGTGCCAGCAGTTTGGGGGCAGCAGGGGATGAGCAGTTCTTC. Protein sequence: CASSLGAAGDEQFF.

The V and J genes are TRBV7-9 and TRBJ2-2; D perhaps matches TRBD2 (6 bases). In germline, CDR1 is SEHNR, CDR2 FQNEAQ (reference sequence). V was trimmed by 5 bases and J by 6 bases, leaving 19 bases between them. The CDR3 extends over 16 amino acids. The CDR3 spells CASSTQTGSVPGELFF. The DNA of the CDR3 is TGTGCCAGCAGCACCCAAACCGGGAGTGTCCCCGGGGAGCTGTTTTTT.

This clonotype was detected a few times. This chain connects TRBV7-9 to TRBJ1-2; tentatively, D is TRBD1 (5 bases). The germline V gene encodes CDR1 SEHNR and CDR2 FQNEAQ (reference sequence). V dropped 5 bases and J dropped 7 bases, with 23 bases sitting between them. The CDR3 sequence is 16 residues long. The CDR3 reads CASSRPEGLASGGYTF. The CDR3 nucleotides are TGTGCCAGCAGCCGACCTGAGGGGCTCGCGTCAGGTGGCTACACCTTC.

Written as DNA, the CDR3 is TGCAGTGCTATCCGACTCATTTTGGGACGCAATGAGCAGTTCTTC. Encoded protein: CSAIRLILGRNEQFF. V and J are TRBV20-1 and TRBJ2-1; possibly TRBD1 or TRBD2 for D (5 bases each). Germline CDR1 DFQATT, CDR2 SNEGSKA (reference sequence). The V end was cut by 4 bases, the J end by 6 bases, with 19 bases between. This CDR3 is built from 15 residues.

This clonotype was counted only a few times. The rearrangement links TRBV7-9 to TRBJ1-1; D not resolved. This CDR3 has 14 residues. Trimming pared 5 bases from V and 7 bases from J, leaving 17 bases between. The germline gives CDR1 SEHNR, CDR2 FQNEAQ (reference sequence). The CDR3 nucleotides read TGTGCCAGCAGCCCAGACGGGAGTAAGGGTGAAGCTTTCTTT. It specifies CASSPDGSKGEAFF.

The chain has TRBV6-1 and TRBJ2-2; 8 nucleotides line up with TRBD1. Germline V lookup: CDR1 MNHNS, CDR2 SASEGT. Trimming at V came to 6 bases and at J to 2 bases, leaving 8 bases not matched to a gene. The CDR3 has 16 residues. The CDR3 DNA reads as TGTGCCAGCAGCTTCGACAGGGGACCTAACACCGGGGAGCTGTTTTTT. Its protein product is CASSFDRGPNTGELFF.

This clonotype was counted ten times or more. The V call is TRBV29-1, the J call TRBJ2-7; 10 nucleotides agree with TRBD2. Looked up from germline, CDR1 is SQVTM and CDR2 is ANQGSEA. V shed 8 bases and J 6 bases; nucleotides not matched to a gene: 16. This CDR3 has 15 amino acids. The CDR3 loop is CSHTGSSSGRSEQYF. The CDR3 DNA reads as TGCAGCCATACAGGGTCTTCTAGCGGGAGATCCGAGCAGTACTTC.

This clonotype has only a few counts. V is TRBV5-1 and J is TRBJ2-1, with D possibly being TRBD1 or TRBD2 (5 bases each). Trimming pared 4 bases from V and 7 bases from J, leaving 21 bases between. Germline V gene data show CDR1 as SGHRS and CDR2 as YFSETQ. The CDR3 runs to 16 residues. The CDR3 nucleotides are TGCGCCAGCAGCAGCGGTGCGGTAGGGGTTGGGAATGAGCAGTTCTTC. Translating it yields CASSSGAVGVGNEQFF.

The table lists this clonotype with many counts. The V and J genes are TRBV29-1 and TRBJ2-3, with 9 bases matching TRBD2. The V gene's germline CDR1 is SQVTM and CDR2 ANQGSEA. V lost 4 bases, J lost 5 bases, and 7 bases stayed unmatched. CDR3 length equals 14 residues. The CDR3: CSVVLAGVQDTQYF. In DNA form, the CDR3 reads TGCAGCGTTGTGTTAGCGGGAGTTCAAGATACGCAGTATTTT.

This clonotype turned up a few times. This rearrangement joins TRBV7-9 to TRBJ2-7, with unresolved D. This CDR3 contains 11 residues. V shed 1 base and J shed 7 bases, with 5 bases lying between them. Germline V gene data show CDR1 as SEHNR and CDR2 as FQNEAQ (reference sequence). CDR3 sequence (DNA): TGTGCCAGCAGCTTAGATTTAGAGCAGTACTTC. This codes for CASSLDLEQYF.

The rearrangement joins TRBV20-1 to TRBJ2-3, with TRBD2 identical over 9 bases. The CDR3 spans 14 residues. After removal of 3 bases from V and 1 base from J, the junction contained 2 bases not matched to a gene. Germline CDR1 reads DFQATT; CDR2 reads SNEGSKA (reference sequence). The CDR3 spells CSARERGGTDTQYF. In nucleotides, the CDR3 is TGCAGTGCTAGGGAGCGGGGGGGCACAGATACGCAGTATTTT.

This clonotype was recorded a few times. This chain links TRBV5-1 with TRBJ2-1; 12 positions agree with TRBD2. The CDR3 length is 17 residues. CDR1 is SGHRS, CDR2 YFSETQ, per germline. V was pared by 4 bases and J by 5 bases, with 10 bases of the junction left unmatched. CDR3 DNA: TGCGCCAGCAGCCTAAGACTAGCGGGAGATCTTGACAATGAGCAGTTCTTC. Its translation is CASSLRLAGDLDNEQFF.

This clonotype came up a few times. The chain has TRBV10-3 and TRBJ2-5; D perhaps matches TRBD1 (6 bases). The CDR3 totals 12 residues. With 10 bases removed from V and 1 base from J, the gap between germline ends came to 10 bases. The germline gives CDR1 ENHRY, CDR2 SYGVKD. CDR3 in DNA: TGTGCCAGTGGGACACTCCAAGAGACCCAGTACTTC. Its translation is CASGTLQETQYF.

The chain links TRBV25-1 to TRBJ1-4; maybe TRBD1 (6 bases). V was trimmed by 1 base and J by 6 bases, leaving 9 bases between them. The CDR3 spans 14 residues. Germline V gives CDR1 MGHDK, CDR2 SYGVNS. CDR3 DNA sequence: TGTGCCAGCAGTGAATTGGGGGGCGATGAAAAACTGTTTTTT. This sequence encodes CASSELGGDEKLFF.